The entry below gives a single TCR beta chain sequence along with its context. The data were taken from a study of blood T cell repertoires in COVID-19. V lost 5 bases and J lost 1, with 8 bases in between. The length of the CDR3 is 12 residues. In germline, CDR1 is SQVTM, CDR2 ANQGSEA. Using immunoSEQ multiplex PCR, the repertoire was profiled, and TCRdb retains in-frame clones only, with some absent. The repertoire holds roughly 50,000 clones, with over 75% as singletons. The receptor was derived from a woman aged 60-70 years with acute or convalescent COVID-19. Sequencing was performed on peripheral blood. The chain couples TRBV29-1 to TRBJ1-1; D remains ambiguous. CDR3 residues: CSVTPGNTEAFF. Here the CDR3 DNA reads TGCAGCGTTACCCCGGGGAACACTGAAGCTTTCTTT.